The clone carrying this T cell receptor beta chain was recorded at least ten times. The antigen remains undetermined. The sample comes from a study of T cells after yellow fever vaccination. Using its own MiXCR run on the 5' RACE reads, TCRdb lists one record per CDR3 protein. The sample has 300,000 or so distinct CDR3 sequences; around 4.1% are singletons. The CDR3 is 16 amino acids. CDR1 and CDR2 from the germline V gene are SGHRS and YFSETQ. The V segment lost 6 bases and the J segment 2 bases; nucleotides outside the gene matches: 9. Study results and limitations: A faster peak, day 5 versus 15, was reached by the weaker secondary response. In FACS-sorted repertoires, abundant clonotypes from the bulk population could appear as contaminants.

The chain joins TRBV5-1 to TRBJ2-3, with 10 bases lining up with TRBD2. The specimen comprised PBMCs, sampled 5 days after the yellow fever booster vaccination. The source is a young man who received the YFV17D yellow fever vaccine. CDR3 in amino acids: CASTPHSGGPTDTQYF. The CDR3 DNA reads as TGCGCCAGCACCCCGCATAGCGGGGGGCCCACAGATACGCAGTATTTT.